This T cell receptor (beta chain) was captured by sequencing in a study of T cell repertoires in cytomegalovirus infection. Looking at the study overall: A matching HLA type, together with CMV infection, was signaled by public TCR beta signatures.

Study results and caveats: CMV-specific TCR beta clonotypes restricted by HLA-C dominated the ex vivo response.

Germline V gives CDR1 MGHRA, CDR2 YSYEKL. Unmatched junction bases numbered 10, after V lost 1 base and J lost 0 bases. This CDR3 is built from 18 residues. There are many counts of this clonotype. The antigen is undetermined. Each CDR3 protein gets one entry after TCRdb re-called the reads with MiXCR. The table records approximately 340,000 distinct CDR3 sequences, roughly 29% of them present only once. This receptor was obtained from a human donor in good health (CMV status not recorded). Some clones in this sample may be carry-over from other donors' samples. The material sequenced was cultured PBMCs, taken from culture after CMV antigen stimulation. The V call is TRBV4-1, the J call TRBJ2-5, with 8 bases aligning to TRBD2. CDR3 DNA: TGCGCCAGCAGCCAAGCAAAATTAACGGGAGGGAACCAAGAGACCCAGTACTTC. Its protein product is CASSQAKLTGGNQETQYF.